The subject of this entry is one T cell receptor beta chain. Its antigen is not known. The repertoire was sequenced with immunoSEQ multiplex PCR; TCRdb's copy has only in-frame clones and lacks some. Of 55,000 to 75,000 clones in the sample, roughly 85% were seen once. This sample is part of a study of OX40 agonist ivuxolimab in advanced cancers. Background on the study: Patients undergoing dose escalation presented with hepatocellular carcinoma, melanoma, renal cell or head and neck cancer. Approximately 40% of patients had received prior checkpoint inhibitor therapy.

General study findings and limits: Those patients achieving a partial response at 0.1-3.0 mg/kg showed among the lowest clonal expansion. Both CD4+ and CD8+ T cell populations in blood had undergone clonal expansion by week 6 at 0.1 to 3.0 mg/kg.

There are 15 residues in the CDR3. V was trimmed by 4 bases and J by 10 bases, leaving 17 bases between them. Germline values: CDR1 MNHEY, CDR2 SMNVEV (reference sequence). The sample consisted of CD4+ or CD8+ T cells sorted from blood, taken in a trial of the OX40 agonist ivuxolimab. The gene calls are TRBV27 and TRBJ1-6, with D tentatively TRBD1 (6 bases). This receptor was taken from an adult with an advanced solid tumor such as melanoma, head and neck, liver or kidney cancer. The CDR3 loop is CASSSQTGLGSPLHF. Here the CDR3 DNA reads TGTGCCAGCAGTTCGCAAACAGGGTTGGGATCACCCCTCCACTTT.